The subject of this entry is one TCR beta chain. Its antigen is currently unknown. Per the authors' pipeline: ImmunoSEQ output held junction-only sequences without quality scores, so filtering differed. The protocol was immunoSEQ multiplex PCR, while the TCRdb copy is restricted to in-frame clones and leaves out a portion. V, J and clone size derive from that table, while D and trimming were established from the DNA sequence. This sample has millions of clones, with 90% to 95% found just once. This sample is drawn from a study of shared clonotypes between healthy human individuals. Points from the study as a whole: Naive subsets typically showed greater estimated richness than memory subsets.

V was cut by 2 bases and J by 6 bases, with 14 bases left in between. Germline V gene sequence: CDR1 GTSNPN, CDR2 SVGIG (reference sequence). CDR3 length: 13 amino acids. Donors were Caucasian adults residing in Nashville, Tennessee, USA. The sequencing input was naive CD4+ T cells sorted from blood. Sample subset: CD45RA+ positively selected. The sequence derives from a man between 18 and 29 years old in good health. This rearrangement joins TRBV30 to TRBJ2-7, with a tentative D call TRBD2 (5 bases). This CDR3 is CAWSRGRVGEQYF. The CDR3 bases are TGTGCCTGGAGTCGGGGTAGGGTTGGCGAGCAGTACTTC.